This TCR beta chain was identified during a study of blood T cell repertoires in COVID-19. Study-level information: From the United States, Italy and Spain came samples of acute and convalescent COVID-19. The cDNA or gDNA used as material had been derived from T cells, B-cell-depleted T cells, or PBMCs.

Clones were sequenced by immunoSEQ multiplex PCR, and TCRdb holds only the in-frame ones, with some missing. The sample yields about 96,000 clones, 80% seen once. The V end lost 6 bases, the J end lost 9 bases, and 18 bases lay between the germline ends. Germline assignment: CDR1 MNHEY and CDR2 SVGAGI. This CDR3 is 14 amino acids long. The sequence derives from a man aged 50 to 60 who had recovered from COVID-19. The chain employs TRBV6-5 and TRBJ2-1, with D hard to call. Sequenced input: peripheral blood. CDR3 DNA sequence: TGTGCCAGCAGCCGAAGCCAGTCGTCGGGTGAGCAGTTCTTC. Amino acids: CASSRSQSSGEQFF.